The sequence of this T cell receptor beta chain was determined in a study of cytomegalovirus exposure and HLA in healthy donors. Primers for the PCR totalled 60 Vbeta and 13 Jbeta. Generated by immunoSEQ multiplex PCR, the TCRdb table keeps only in-frame clones and is missing some. The data contain 150,000 to 200,000 clones, around four fifths of them singletons. Trimming removed 5 bases at V and 6 bases at J, with 16 bases between. This CDR3 spans 14 amino acids. CDR1 and CDR2 from the germline V gene are SEHNR and FQNEAQ (reference sequence). Input material: PBMCs. The genes are TRBV7-9 and TRBJ1-1; unclear D gene. This sequence originates from a man aged 18 to 35 in good health and CMV-seronegative. CDR3 protein: CASSPRRSNAEAFF. The CDR3 DNA is TGTGCCAGCAGCCCAAGGAGGAGTAATGCTGAAGCTTTCTTT.